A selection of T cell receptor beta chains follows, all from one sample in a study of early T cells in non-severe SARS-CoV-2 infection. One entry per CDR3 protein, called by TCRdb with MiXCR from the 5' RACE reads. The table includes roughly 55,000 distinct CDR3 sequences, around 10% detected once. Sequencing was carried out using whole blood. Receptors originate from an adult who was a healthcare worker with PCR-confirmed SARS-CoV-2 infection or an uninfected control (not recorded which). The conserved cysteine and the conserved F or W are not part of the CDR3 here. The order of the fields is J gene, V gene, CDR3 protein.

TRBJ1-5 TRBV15 ATSTDWGSFNQPQH
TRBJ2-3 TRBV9 ASRAEAGGATQY
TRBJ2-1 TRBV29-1 SVGRLAGYNEQF
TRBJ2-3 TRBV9 ASSVVGGLTDTQY
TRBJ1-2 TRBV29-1 SVEDFSGQANYGYT
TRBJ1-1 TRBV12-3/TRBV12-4 ASSPGDTHTEAF
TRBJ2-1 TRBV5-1 ASRVRTGGDEQF
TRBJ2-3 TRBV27 ASSLEAYSSTDTQY
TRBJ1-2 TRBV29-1 SVAAGQPYGYT
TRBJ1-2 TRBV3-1 ASSPWTPPLYGYT
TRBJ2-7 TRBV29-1 SVSTGENEQY
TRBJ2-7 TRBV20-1 SATVAGPSYEQY
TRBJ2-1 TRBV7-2 ASSFSGNHNEQF
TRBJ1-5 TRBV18 ASSLDRGKRISNQPQH
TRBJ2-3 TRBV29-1 SVEGTGRTDTQY
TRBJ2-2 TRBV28 ASCDTGELF
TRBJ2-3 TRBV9 ASSARQGSTDTQY
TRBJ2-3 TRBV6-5 ASRLRQGADTQY
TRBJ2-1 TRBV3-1 ASSQGAGGKQF
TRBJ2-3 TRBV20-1 SARGGGSTDTQY
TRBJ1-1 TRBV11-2 ASSFISTEAF
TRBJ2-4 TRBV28 ASSFRGGELENIQY
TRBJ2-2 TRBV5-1 ASSPSEVWAGELF
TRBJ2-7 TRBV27 ASSLSRESPSATYEQY
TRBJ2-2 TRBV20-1 SARTRLNTGELF
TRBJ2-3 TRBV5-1 ASRSLRGADTQY
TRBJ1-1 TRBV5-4 ASSAKGQVRGTEAF